The 32 T cell receptor beta chains given below trace back to one sample, sequenced in a study of OX40 agonist ivuxolimab in advanced cancers. The protocol was immunoSEQ multiplex PCR, while the TCRdb copy is restricted to in-frame clones and leaves out a portion. This table has more than 50,000 clones, 75% to 90% appearing once. Sequencing was performed on CD4+ or CD8+ T cells sorted from blood, taken in a trial of the OX40 agonist ivuxolimab. The receptor source for this set is an adult with an advanced solid tumor such as melanoma, head and neck, liver or kidney cancer.

The V call is TRBV5-1, the J call TRBJ1-5; D is possibly TRBD1 (6 bases). With 2 bases removed from V and 3 bases from J, the gap between germline ends came to 12 bases. The CDR3 spans 15 residues. In germline, CDR1 is SGHRS, CDR2 YFSETQ. The CDR3 sequence is CASSFSGGLNQPQHF. The CDR3 DNA sequence: TGCGCCAGCAGCTTCAGCGGGGGCCTCAATCAGCCCCAGCATTTT.

The chain uses TRBV7-3 and TRBJ2-3; 7 nucleotides align to TRBD2. Germline V gene sequence: CDR1 SGHTA, CDR2 FQGTGA. The CDR3 covers 16 residues. V shed 4 bases and J 1 base; nucleotides not matched to a gene: 8. CDR3 in amino acids: CASSSISGGGTDTQYF. The CDR3 region has the DNA TGTGCCAGCAGCTCCATTTCGGGGGGTGGCACAGATACGCAGTATTTT.

The V gene is TRBV6-5, the J gene TRBJ2-5; D call uncertain. The CDR3 is made up of 15 amino acids. Germline CDR1 is MNHEY and CDR2 is SVGAGI. Trimming removed 0 bases from V and 4 bases from J, with 12 bases in between. The CDR3 DNA sequence: TGTGCCAGCAGTTACTCAGGGCAGATAGGAGAGACCCAGTACTTC. This translates into CASSYSGQIGETQYF.

The rearrangement joins TRBV27 to TRBJ2-2, with D uncertain. V lost 6 bases and J lost 5, with 10 bases in between. Per germline, CDR1 MNHEY and CDR2 SMNVEV (reference sequence). The CDR3 runs 13 residues. The chain's CDR3 is CASSPDGTGELFF. CDR3 DNA: TGTGCCAGCAGCCCGGACGGAACCGGGGAGCTGTTTTTT.

The chain carries TRBV4-3 and TRBJ1-6; D is unresolved. Germline V CDR1 and CDR2: LGHNA, YSLEER. V was shortened by 0 bases and J by 6 bases, with 18 bases between the two germline ends. The CDR3 runs 18 residues. CDR3 region: CASSQDTEGLISNSPLHF. CDR3 coding DNA: TGCGCCAGCAGCCAAGATACTGAGGGTTTGATCAGTAATTCACCCCTCCACTTT.

The genes are TRBV27 and TRBJ2-5; no reliable D call. The CDR3 is 14 residues long. With 4 bases removed from V and 0 bases from J, the gap between germline ends came to 9 bases. Germline V gives CDR1 MNHEY, CDR2 SMNVEV (reference sequence). In nucleotides, the CDR3 is TGTGCCAGCAGTTCCCGACACTACCAAGAGACCCAGTACTTC. Encoded protein: CASSSRHYQETQYF.

The chain employs TRBV6-5 and TRBJ1-1, with TRBD1 identical over 7 bases. The V gene end was trimmed by 9 bases and the J gene end by 1 base; junction bases not matched to a gene: 5. Germline V gene data show CDR1 as MNHEY and CDR2 as SVGAGI. This CDR3 contains 13 residues. The CDR3 DNA reads as TGTGCCAGTAACAGGGGAGGGAACACTGAAGCTTTCTTT. It translates to CASNRGGNTEAFF.

The chain couples TRBV7-8 to TRBJ2-3; D ambiguous. The CDR3 consists of 12 residues. Between the trimmed V and J ends, which lost 5 bases and 6 bases, there was a span of 9 bases. In germline, CDR1 is SGHVS, CDR2 FQNEAQ. DNA for the CDR3: TGTGCCAGCAGCCCGGACGCGGATACGCAGTATTTT. It encodes CASSPDADTQYF.

The CDR3 DNA is TGTGCCAACTCCCTACTCCCTAGTGGGGGTCGCACAGATACGCAGTATTTT. It specifies CANSLLPSGGRTDTQYF. The rearrangement joins TRBV11-3 to TRBJ2-3; D is perhaps TRBD1 or TRBD2 (5 bases each). CDR1 is SGHNT and CDR2 is YENEEA in the germline V gene. Deletions cut 10 bases from V and 1 base from J, with 24 bases between. The CDR3 contains 17 residues.

Concerning this clone itself: Given the absence of the conserved phenylalanine or tryptophan at the CDR3 end, a read error is likely. The rearrangement uses TRBV27 and TRBJ1-6; D is unresolved. Trimming left V 0 bases short and J 10 bases short, with 10 bases between. The CDR3 length is 14 residues. Germline V gene lookup returns CDR1 MNHEY and CDR2 SMNVEV (reference sequence). CDR3 nucleotide sequence: TGTGCCAGCAGTTTATCACCTGGAGGCTCACCCCTCCACCTT. Encoded protein: CASSLSPGGSPLHL.

This clone has a handful of counts. The chain is built from TRBV6-6 and TRBJ1-2, with 8 bases identical to TRBD1. The CDR3 runs to 13 residues. Germline V CDR1 and CDR2: MNHNY, SVGAGI (reference sequence). V gave up 4 bases and J gave up 6 bases; unmatched junction bases: 4. In DNA form, the CDR3 reads TGTGCCAGCAGTTCCCAGGGGGCCGATGGCTACACCTTC. Its translation: CASSSQGADGYTF.

This chain links TRBV27 with TRBJ2-5; D is undetermined. Trimming left V 0 bases short and J 4 bases short, with 3 bases between. The CDR3 spans 12 residues. Per germline, CDR1 MNHEY and CDR2 SMNVEV (reference sequence). Here the CDR3 DNA reads TGTGCCAGCAGTTTATCGAGAGAGACCCAGTACTTC. Amino acids: CASSLSRETQYF.

In this sample, this clone turned up a few times. The rearrangement links TRBV6-6 to TRBJ2-5; D not certain. CDR1 and CDR2 from the germline V gene are MNHNY and SVGAGI (reference sequence). The CDR3 sequence is 15 residues long. The V and J ends lost 2 bases and 5 bases respectively, with 15 bases between them. DNA for the CDR3: TGTGCCAGCAGTTACAGTCAGATAGGAGTTGAGACCCAGTACTTC. This gives the protein CASSYSQIGVETQYF.

The J gene is TRBJ2-7, the V gene TRBV4-1, with D perhaps matching TRBD2 (5 bases). There are 16 residues in the CDR3. V shed 1 base and J shed 2 bases, with 15 bases lying between them. Germline V gene data show CDR1 as MGHRA and CDR2 as YSYEKL. This CDR3 is CASSQVHPPGTYEQYF. CDR3 coding DNA: TGCGCCAGCAGCCAAGTCCACCCCCCGGGAACCTACGAGCAGTACTTC.

This rearrangement joins TRBV6-5 to TRBJ2-3; no clear D gene. Germline-derived CDR1 and CDR2 are MNHEY and SVGAGI. The CDR3 sequence is 14 residues long. Trimming pared 2 bases from V and 8 bases from J, leaving 14 bases between. The CDR3 reads CASSYTPAFGTQYF. CDR3 coding DNA: TGTGCCAGCAGTTACACACCCGCATTCGGTACGCAGTATTTT.

This chain links TRBV12-5 with TRBJ1-5; D is ambiguous. The V gene's germline CDR1 is LGHNT and CDR2 FRNRAP. V lost 6 bases and J 4 bases, leaving 7 bases between the germline ends. The CDR3 sequence is 12 residues long. CDR3 nucleotides: TGTGCTAGTGGGCTTCTTAATCAGCCCCAGCATTTT. Encoded protein: CASGLLNQPQHF.

The chain employs TRBV19 and TRBJ2-1; D is unresolved. This CDR3 has 13 residues. The V end lost 4 bases, the J end lost 4 bases, and 8 bases lay between the germline ends. Germline V gene lookup returns CDR1 LNHDA and CDR2 SQIVND (reference sequence). The DNA of the CDR3 is TGTGCCAGTAGTAAGGACCGATACAATGAGCAGTTCTTC. This encodes CASSKDRYNEQFF.

This chain connects TRBV27 to TRBJ2-5; 12 bases fit TRBD2. V was pared by 3 bases and J by 5 bases, with 4 bases of the junction left unmatched. Germline V gene lookup returns CDR1 MNHEY and CDR2 SMNVEV (reference sequence). The CDR3 contains 15 residues. In DNA, the CDR3 is TGTGCCAGCAGTTTCGGACTAGCGGGGTGGGAGACCCAGTACTTC. It specifies CASSFGLAGWETQYF.

V is TRBV7-6 and J is TRBJ2-1, with 8 bases identical to TRBD1. CDR1 is SGHVS, CDR2 FNYEAQ, per germline. Unmatched junction bases numbered 20, after V lost 0 bases and J lost 7 bases. The CDR3 spans 20 residues. The CDR3 loop reads CASSLAVGTGGPLTVNEQFF. The CDR3 bases are TGTGCCAGCAGCTTAGCCGTGGGGACAGGCGGGCCCCTTACAGTGAATGAGCAGTTCTTC.

This sequence joins TRBV6-1 and TRBJ2-5, with 9 bases that match TRBD1. The trim removed 1 base at V and 4 bases at J, leaving 10 bases unmatched. CDR1 is MNHNS and CDR2 is SASEGT in the germline V gene. CDR3 size: 17 residues. The CDR3 DNA is TGTGCCAGCAGTGAAGTGTTGACAGGGGGAACCGTAGAGACCCAGTACTTC. It encodes CASSEVLTGGTVETQYF.

The sample holds one count of this clone. The chain is built from TRBV4-1 and TRBJ2-1; a possible D gene is TRBD1 (5 bases). CDR3 size: 13 residues. The V gene's germline CDR1 is MGHRA and CDR2 YSYEKL. With 2 bases removed from V and 10 bases from J, the gap between germline ends came to 12 bases. The CDR3 here is CASSQLGVWEQFF. The CDR3 DNA reads as TGCGCCAGCAGCCAATTAGGGGTGTGGGAGCAGTTCTTC.

This chain connects TRBV9 to TRBJ2-2; a weak D match, TRBD2 (5 bases). V lost 0 bases, J lost 8 bases, and 14 bases lay in between. The CDR3 length is 15 residues. CDR1 is SGDLS and CDR2 is YYNGEE in the germline V gene. DNA of the CDR3: TGTGCCAGCAGCGTAGAGGGCCGAGGGCTTGGGGAGCTGTTTTTT. This codes for CASSVEGRGLGELFF.

This clone was seen once. V and J are TRBV28 and TRBJ2-7, with TRBD2 as a possible D gene (5 bases). The CDR3 contains 13 residues. Germline lookup yields CDR1 MDHEN and CDR2 SYDVKM. Trimming stripped 7 bases from V and 0 bases from J, with 10 bases between. In DNA form, the CDR3 reads TGTGCCAGCATGGGAGAGGGCTCCTACGAGCAGTACTTC. Protein product: CASMGEGSYEQYF.

The chain recombines TRBV4-1 with TRBJ1-4, with TRBD1 matching over 8 bases. Germline CDR1 and CDR2: MGHRA and YSYEKL. V shed 0 bases, J shed 4 bases, and the junction held 7 bases outside the gene matches. The CDR3 runs to 17 residues. In DNA form, the CDR3 reads TGCGCCAGCAGCCAAGACTTCGGACAGGGAGTTAATGAAAAACTGTTTTTT. Translation: CASSQDFGQGVNEKLFF.

The chain joins TRBV15 to TRBJ2-5; D uncertain. V gave up 5 bases and J gave up 2 bases, with 15 bases separating them. This CDR3 has 15 amino acids. The germline CDR1 and CDR2 sequences are LNHNV and YYDKDF (reference sequence). CDR3 protein: CATSPHRKGQETQYF. Here the CDR3 DNA reads TGTGCCACCAGCCCTCACAGAAAAGGACAAGAGACCCAGTACTTC.

As to this clone: A read error is likely, as this CDR3 ends without the conserved phenylalanine or tryptophan. The J gene is TRBJ1-6, the V gene TRBV9; 9 positions match TRBD1. Germline V CDR1 and CDR2: SGDLS, YYNGEE. V lost 5 bases and J lost 2; bases outside the gene matches: 8. The CDR3 extends over 17 amino acids. The CDR3 coding sequence is TGTGCCAGCAGGCTCCGGGACAGGGACGCCTATAATTCACCCCTCCACCTT. Protein sequence: CASRLRDRDAYNSPLHL.

CDR3: CASSFGTGTGAYEQYF. The CDR3 DNA reads TGTGCCAGCAGTTTTGGGACCGGGACAGGGGCTTACGAGCAGTACTTC. V usage is TRBV27 and J usage is TRBJ2-7, with TRBD1 matching over 10 bases. Trimming cost V 3 bases and J 4 bases; bases outside gene matches: 9. This CDR3 has 16 amino acids. Per germline, CDR1 MNHEY and CDR2 SMNVEV (reference sequence).

This sequence joins TRBV29-1 and TRBJ2-5; D gene ambiguous. Germline CDR1 and CDR2: SQVTM and ANQGSEA. This CDR3 region has 14 residues. Trimming cost V 3 bases and J 0 bases, with 11 bases left between them. The CDR3 protein is CSVDHGQDQETQYF. The DNA for the CDR3 is TGCAGCGTTGACCATGGGCAGGACCAAGAGACCCAGTACTTC. Variable domain in full (rest from reference TRBV29-1 and TRBJ2-5): SAVISQKPSRDICQRGTSLTIQCQVDSQVTMMFWYRQQPGQSLTLIATANQGSEATYESGFVIDKFPISRPNLTFSTLTVSNMSPEDSSIYLCSVDHGQDQETQYFGPGTRLLVL.

The rearrangement uses TRBV15 and TRBJ1-1, with D hard to call. The CDR3 totals 15 residues. Germline-derived CDR1 and CDR2 are LNHNV and YYDKDF (reference sequence). Deletions cut 1 base from V and 0 bases from J, with 9 bases between. CDR3 in DNA: TGTGCCACCAGCAGAGGAACGAACATGAACACTGAAGCTTTCTTT. Translating gives CATSRGTNMNTEAFF.

V gene TRBV6-5 combines with J gene TRBJ2-2, with D perhaps matching TRBD2 (7 bases). Per germline, CDR1 MNHEY and CDR2 SVGAGI. The CDR3 has 16 amino acids. V dropped 3 bases and J dropped 7 bases, with 18 bases sitting between them. The DNA for the CDR3 is TGTGCCAGCAGTTATTTTGAGTGGGGGGGCGGCGGGGAGCTGTTTTTT. It codes for CASSYFEWGGGGELFF.

This clone was observed a handful of times. The chain recombines TRBV5-1 with TRBJ2-7; D is possibly TRBD2 (6 bases). Germline-derived CDR1 and CDR2 are SGHRS and YFSETQ. CDR3 length equals 14 residues. V was clipped by 4 bases and J by 2 bases, with 13 bases between them. The CDR3: CASSLEGRPYEQYF. CDR3 nucleotides: TGCGCCAGCAGCCTCGAGGGGAGGCCCTACGAGCAGTACTTC. Filled out from reference TRBV5-1 and TRBJ2-7, the complete variable domain reads KAGVTQTPRYLIKTRGQQVTLSCSPISGHRSVSWYQQTPGQGLQFLFEYFSETQRNKGNFPGRFSGRQFSNSRSEMNVSTLELGDSALYLCASSLEGRPYEQYFGPGTRLTVT.

Details on this clone: The same CDR3 can be traced to other DNA sequences in this sample. The J gene is TRBJ1-4, the V gene TRBV11-2; D ambiguous. This CDR3 contains 11 residues. V was shortened by 1 base and J by 7 bases, with 1 base between the two germline ends. Germline lookup yields CDR1 SGHAT and CDR2 FQNNGV. CDR3 amino acids: CASSLGEKLFF. In nucleotides, the CDR3 is TGTGCCAGCAGCTTAGGTGAAAAACTGTTTTTT.